Listed below are T cell receptor beta chains from one sample, sequenced in a study of blood T cell repertoires in COVID-19. Sequencing was performed with immunoSEQ multiplex PCR; in TCRdb, only in-frame clones are kept and a portion is missing. Among under 200,000 clones listed, 88% were seen once. Sequencing used peripheral blood. All receptors derive from a man aged 35-49 years with active or convalescent COVID-19. Each CDR3 is given with its conserved first and last residue. Each record gives: D gene, clone size, J gene, V gene, CDR3 protein, CDR3 DNA. A D gene is named only where the DNA matches it firmly. The size field is filled for only some rows; it gives once, few, many or a size class.

NA,NA,TRBJ2-1,TRBV6-1,CASSEMAAGFYEQFF,TGTGCCAGCAGTGAAATGGCCGCGGGGTTTTATGAGCAGTTCTTC
NA,NA,TRBJ1-5,TRBV2,CASGAGGQPQHF,TGTGCCAGCGGGGCAGGAGGGCAGCCCCAGCATTTT
NA,NA,TRBJ2-3,TRBV25-1,CATTRKQGTTDTQYF,TGTGCCACCACGCGTAAACAGGGTACAACAGATACGCAGTATTTT
TRBD2,NA,TRBJ2-7,TRBV28,CASSSLKGTSGYEQYF,TGTGCCAGCAGTTCGTTGAAGGGGACTAGCGGCTACGAGCAGTACTTC
NA,NA,TRBJ1-1,TRBV2,CARETANTEAFF,TGTGCCAGGGAGACAGCCAACACTGAAGCTTTCTTT
NA,NA,TRBJ2-5,TRBV3-1/TRBV3-2,CASSQDHRQETQYF,TGTGCCAGCAGCCAAGATCACAGGCAAGAGACCCAGTACTTC
NA,few,TRBJ2-5,TRBV24-1,CATSISGGETQYF,TGTGCCACCAGTATATCTGGCGGGGAGACCCAGTACTTC
NA,once,TRBJ1-1,TRBV27,CASRGLGVMYTEAFF,TGTGCCAGCAGGGGCTTAGGGGTTATGTACACTGAAGCTTTCTTT
NA,NA,TRBJ2-5,TRBV19,CASVDRRQETQYF,TGTGCCAGTGTAGACAGGCGCCAAGAGACCCAGTACTTC
TRBD2,NA,TRBJ2-1,TRBV10-3,CAISESSGRAYNEQFF,TGTGCCATCAGTGAGTCCAGCGGGAGAGCTTACAATGAGCAGTTCTTC
TRBD1,NA,TRBJ1-2,TRBV6-5,CASSYRGPGYGYTF,TGTGCCAGCAGTTACAGGGGGCCGGGGTACGGCTACACCTTC
TRBD1,NA,TRBJ1-5,TRBV7-8,CASTLDRGVGQPQHF,TGTGCCAGCACTCTTGACAGGGGGGTTGGTCAGCCCCAGCATTTT
NA,NA,TRBJ1-1,TRBV7-8,CASSHGQNTEAFF,TGTGCCAGCAGCCACGGACAAAACACTGAAGCTTTCTTT
NA,NA,TRBJ2-1,TRBV25-1,CASSELEDEQFF,TGTGCCAGCAGTGAATTAGAAGATGAGCAGTTCTTC
NA,NA,TRBJ1-2,TRBV29-1,CSVLKSLDRDGYTF,TGCAGCGTCCTCAAGTCCCTGGACAGAGATGGCTACACCTTC
TRBD1,NA,TRBJ1-2,TRBV4-2,CASSQSDRGDYTF,TGTGCCAGCAGCCAGTCGGACAGGGGGGACTACACCTTC
NA,NA,TRBJ1-6,TRBV28,CASEGLRNSPLHF,TGTGCCTCCGAGGGACTTAGGAATTCACCCCTCCACTTT
NA,NA,TRBJ1-1,TRBV7-8,CASSIIGEGEAFF,TGTGCCAGCTCCATAATAGGGGAGGGTGAAGCTTTCTTT
TRBD1,once,TRBJ2-1,TRBV3-1/TRBV3-2,CASSRGTVSYNEQFF,TGTGCCAGCAGCCGGGGGACAGTCTCCTACAATGAGCAGTTCTTC
TRBD1,NA,TRBJ1-4,TRBV5-1,CASSQTGDEKLFF,TGCGCCAGCAGCCAAACAGGGGATGAAAAACTGTTTTTT
NA,NA,TRBJ2-5,TRBV11-3,CASSSESSSGQETQYF,TGTGCCAGCAGCAGTGAGAGCAGCTCCGGGCAAGAGACCCAGTACTTC
NA,NA,TRBJ1-6,TRBV2,CASSEGGTPLHF,TGTGCCAGCAGTGAGGGGGGAACACCCCTCCACTTT
TRBD1,NA,TRBJ1-2,TRBV27,CASSRRPGQGVGYTF,TGTGCCAGCAGTCGCAGACCGGGACAGGGTGTTGGCTACACCTTC
NA,NA,TRBJ2-2,TRBV7-7,CASSPGGQRSGELFF,TGTGCCAGCAGCCCAGGGGGGCAACGGTCCGGGGAGCTGTTTTTT
NA,NA,TRBJ2-5,TRBV5-1,CASSSGQLGETQYF,TGCGCCAGCAGCTCCGGACAGCTTGGGGAGACCCAGTACTTC
TRBD2,NA,TRBJ2-7,TRBV27,CASSFSGGAHEQYF,TGTGCCAGCAGTTTTTCCGGGGGGGCGCACGAGCAGTACTTC
NA,NA,TRBJ1-2,TRBV19,CASIEQANHYGYTF,TGTGCCAGTATCGAACAGGCTAACCACTATGGCTACACCTTC
NA,NA,TRBJ2-7,TRBV19,CASSITGLSYEQYF,TGTGCCAGTAGTATAACAGGCCTTTCCTACGAGCAGTACTTC
TRBD1,NA,TRBJ2-2,TRBV24-1,CATSDRTGLRGELFF,TGTGCCACCAGTGATCGGACAGGTTTAAGGGGGGAGCTGTTTTTT
TRBD1,NA,TRBJ1-2,TRBV28,CASIPSRWGQGYTF,TGTGCCAGCATTCCCTCCCGTTGGGGACAGGGCTACACCTTC
TRBD1,NA,TRBJ1-4,TRBV9,CASSGSGTGIEKLFF,TGTGCCAGCAGCGGATCCGGGACAGGGATTGAAAAACTGTTTTTT
TRBD2,NA,TRBJ2-7,TRBV11-3,CASSPGTSGTYEQYF,TGTGCCAGCAGCCCAGGGACTAGCGGAACCTACGAGCAGTACTTC
NA,NA,TRBJ1-4,TRBV5-5,CASSFTPGETNEKLFF,TGTGCCAGCAGCTTCACGCCAGGCGAAACTAATGAAAAACTGTTTTTT
NA,NA,TRBJ2-7,TRBV10-3,CAISGQPKGEQYF,TGTGCCATCAGTGGGCAGCCCAAGGGGGAGCAGTACTTC
NA,NA,TRBJ1-1,TRBV7-8,CASSTWGDGRGPIEAFF,TGTGCCAGCAGCACGTGGGGAGACGGCAGGGGACCGATTGAAGCTTTCTTT
NA,NA,TRBJ2-5,TRBV20-1,CSASEPRETQYF,TGCAGTGCTAGTGAGCCGCGTGAGACCCAGTACTTC
NA,NA,TRBJ2-3,TRBV7-2,CASSLVRASTDTQYF,TGTGCCAGCAGCTTAGTTAGAGCAAGCACAGATACGCAGTATTTT
NA,NA,TRBJ2-3,TRBV29-1,CSVAGTIGTDTQYF,TGCAGCGTTGCCGGGACAATAGGCACAGATACGCAGTATTTT
NA,NA,TRBJ2-7,TRBV7-2,CASSIRTGRIYEQYF,TGTGCCAGCAGCATCCGGACGGGGAGAATCTACGAGCAGTACTTC
NA,NA,TRBJ1-5,TRBV3-1/TRBV3-2,CASSQGENQPQHF,TGTGCCAGCAGCCAAGGGGAGAATCAGCCCCAGCATTTT
NA,NA,TRBJ2-7,TRBV5-1,CASSLRGYEQYF,TGCGCCAGCAGCCTCAGAGGTTACGAGCAGTACTTC
NA,NA,TRBJ1-3,TRBV11-2,CASSLVRGNSGNTIYF,TGTGCCAGCAGCTTAGTAAGGGGAAACTCTGGAAACACCATATATTTT
TRBD2,NA,TRBJ2-6,TRBV19,CATKTGEGTQIGVLTF,TGTGCCACCAAAACTGGGGAGGGAACCCAGATCGGCGTCCTGACTTTC